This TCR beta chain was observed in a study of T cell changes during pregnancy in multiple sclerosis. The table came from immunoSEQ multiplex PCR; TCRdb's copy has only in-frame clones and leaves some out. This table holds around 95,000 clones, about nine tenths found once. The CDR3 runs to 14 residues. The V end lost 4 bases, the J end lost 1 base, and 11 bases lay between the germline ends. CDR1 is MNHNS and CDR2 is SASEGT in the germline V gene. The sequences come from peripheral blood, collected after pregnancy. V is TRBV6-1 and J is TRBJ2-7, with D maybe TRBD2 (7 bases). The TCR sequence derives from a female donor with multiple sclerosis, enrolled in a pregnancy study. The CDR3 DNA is TGTGCCAGCAGTGTACAGGGAGGGTCCTACGAGCAGTACTTC. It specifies CASSVQGGSYEQYF.